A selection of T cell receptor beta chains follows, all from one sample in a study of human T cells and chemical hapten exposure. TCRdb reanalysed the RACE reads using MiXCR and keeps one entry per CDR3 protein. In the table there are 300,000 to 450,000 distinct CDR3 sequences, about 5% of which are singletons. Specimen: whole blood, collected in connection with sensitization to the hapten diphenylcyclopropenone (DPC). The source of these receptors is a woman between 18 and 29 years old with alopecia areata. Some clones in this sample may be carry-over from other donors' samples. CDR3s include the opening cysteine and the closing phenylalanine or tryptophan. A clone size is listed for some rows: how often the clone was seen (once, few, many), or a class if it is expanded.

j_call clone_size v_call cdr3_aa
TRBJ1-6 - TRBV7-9 CASEERFLNNSPLHF
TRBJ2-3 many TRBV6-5 CASSYQLDRADTQYF
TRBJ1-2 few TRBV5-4 CASSPGDLNGYTF
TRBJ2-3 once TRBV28 CASSSPRAGGRDTQYF
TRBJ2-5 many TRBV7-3 CASSLTGKETQYF
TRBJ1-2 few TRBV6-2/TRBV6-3 CASRLQGLIYGYTF
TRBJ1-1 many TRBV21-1 CASSKGAGWTEAFF
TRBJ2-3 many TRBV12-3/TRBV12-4 CASSVGTASTDTQYF
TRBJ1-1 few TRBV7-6 CASREDRGKNTEAFF
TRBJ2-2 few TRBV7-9 CASRVGANTGELFF
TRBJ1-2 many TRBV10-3 CAISGGIDGYTF
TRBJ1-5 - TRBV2 CASDLQGSNQPQHF
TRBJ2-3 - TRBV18 CASSPPAYSTDTQYF
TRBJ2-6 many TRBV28 CASSPMTDTGANVLTF
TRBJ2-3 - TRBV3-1 CASSVTSGPDTQYF
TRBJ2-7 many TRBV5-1 CASSFSSATYEQYF
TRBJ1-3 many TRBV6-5 CASRQGAIKNTIYF
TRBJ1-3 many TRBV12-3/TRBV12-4 CASSSGQGGNTIYF